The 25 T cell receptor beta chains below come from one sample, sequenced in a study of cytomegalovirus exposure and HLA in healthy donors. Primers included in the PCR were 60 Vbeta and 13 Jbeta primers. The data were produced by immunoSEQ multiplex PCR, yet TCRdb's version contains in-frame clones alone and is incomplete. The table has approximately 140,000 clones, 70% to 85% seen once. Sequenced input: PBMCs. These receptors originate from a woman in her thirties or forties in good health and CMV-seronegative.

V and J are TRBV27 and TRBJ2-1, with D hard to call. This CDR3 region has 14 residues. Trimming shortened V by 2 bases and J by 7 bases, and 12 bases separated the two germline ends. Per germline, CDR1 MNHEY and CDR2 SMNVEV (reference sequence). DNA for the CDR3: TGTGCCAGCAGTTTAGAACCCCACGGGAATGAGCAGTTCTTC. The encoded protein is CASSLEPHGNEQFF.

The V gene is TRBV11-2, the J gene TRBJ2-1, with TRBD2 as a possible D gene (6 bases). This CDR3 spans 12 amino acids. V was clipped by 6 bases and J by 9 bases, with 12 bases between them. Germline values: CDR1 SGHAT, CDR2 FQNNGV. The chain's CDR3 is CASRTYSGEQFF. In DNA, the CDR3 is TGTGCCAGCAGGACCTATAGCGGTGAGCAGTTCTTC.

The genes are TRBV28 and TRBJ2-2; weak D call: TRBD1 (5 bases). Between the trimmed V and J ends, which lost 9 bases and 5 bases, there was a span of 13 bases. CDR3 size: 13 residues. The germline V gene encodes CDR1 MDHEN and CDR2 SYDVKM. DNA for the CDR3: TGTGCCAGTTACAGGTCCGGGACCGGGGAGCTGTTTTTT. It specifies CASYRSGTGELFF.

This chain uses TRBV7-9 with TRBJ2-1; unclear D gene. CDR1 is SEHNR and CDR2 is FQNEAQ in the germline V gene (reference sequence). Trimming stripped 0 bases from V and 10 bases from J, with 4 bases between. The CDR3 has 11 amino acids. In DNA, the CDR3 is TGTGCCAGCAGCTTAGCGGAGGAGCAGTTCTTC. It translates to CASSLAEEQFF.

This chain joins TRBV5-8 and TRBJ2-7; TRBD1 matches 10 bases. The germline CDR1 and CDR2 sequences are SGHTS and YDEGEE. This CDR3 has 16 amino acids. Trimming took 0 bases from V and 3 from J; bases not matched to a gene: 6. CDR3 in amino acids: CASSLAPGTGVYEQYF. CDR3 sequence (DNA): TGTGCCAGCAGCTTGGCCCCCGGGACAGGGGTCTACGAGCAGTACTTC.

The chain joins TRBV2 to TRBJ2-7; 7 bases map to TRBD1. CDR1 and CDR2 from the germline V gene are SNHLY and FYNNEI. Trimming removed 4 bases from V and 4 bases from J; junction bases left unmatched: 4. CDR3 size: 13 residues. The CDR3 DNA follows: TGTGCCAGCAGTGGGGACAGTACATACGAGCAGTACTTC. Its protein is CASSGDSTYEQYF.

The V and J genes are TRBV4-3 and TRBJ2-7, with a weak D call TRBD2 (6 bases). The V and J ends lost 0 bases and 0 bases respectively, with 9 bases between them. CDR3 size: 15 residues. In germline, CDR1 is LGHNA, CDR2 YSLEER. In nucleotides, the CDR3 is TGCGCCAGCAGCCAAGACTTAGCGGTCTCCTACGAGCAGTACTTC. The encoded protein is CASSQDLAVSYEQYF.

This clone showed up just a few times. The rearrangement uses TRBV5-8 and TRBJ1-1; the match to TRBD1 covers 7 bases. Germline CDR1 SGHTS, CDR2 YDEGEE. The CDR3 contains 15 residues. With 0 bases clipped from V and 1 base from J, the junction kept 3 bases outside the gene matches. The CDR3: CASSLEQGRNTEAFF. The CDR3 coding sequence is TGTGCCAGCAGCTTGGAACAGGGGAGGAACACTGAAGCTTTCTTT.

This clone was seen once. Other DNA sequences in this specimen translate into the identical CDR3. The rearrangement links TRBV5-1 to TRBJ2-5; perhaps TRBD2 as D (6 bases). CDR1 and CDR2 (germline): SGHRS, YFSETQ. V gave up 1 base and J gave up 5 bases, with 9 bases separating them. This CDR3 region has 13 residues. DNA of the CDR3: TGCGCCAGCAGCTTGCGCCTAGCGGAGACCCAGTACTTC. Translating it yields CASSLRLAETQYF.

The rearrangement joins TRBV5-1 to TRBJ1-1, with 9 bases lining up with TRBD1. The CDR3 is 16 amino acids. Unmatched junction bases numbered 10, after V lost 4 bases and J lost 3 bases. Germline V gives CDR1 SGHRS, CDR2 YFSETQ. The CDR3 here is CASSRRTGERDTEAFF. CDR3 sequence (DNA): TGCGCCAGCAGCCGGCGGACAGGGGAGAGGGACACTGAAGCTTTCTTT.

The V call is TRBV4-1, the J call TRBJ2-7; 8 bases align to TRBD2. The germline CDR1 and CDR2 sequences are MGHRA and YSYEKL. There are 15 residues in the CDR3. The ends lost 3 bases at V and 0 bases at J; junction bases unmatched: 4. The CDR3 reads CASSHLAGLSYEQYF. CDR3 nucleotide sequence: TGCGCCAGCAGCCACCTAGCGGGCCTCTCCTACGAGCAGTACTTC.

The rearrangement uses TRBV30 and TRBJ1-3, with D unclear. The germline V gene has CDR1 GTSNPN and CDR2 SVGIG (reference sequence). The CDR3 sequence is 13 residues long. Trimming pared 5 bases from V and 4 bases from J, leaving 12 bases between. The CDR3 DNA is TGTGCCTGGGGCGAGGCGGGGGGAAACACCATATATTTT. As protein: CAWGEAGGNTIYF.

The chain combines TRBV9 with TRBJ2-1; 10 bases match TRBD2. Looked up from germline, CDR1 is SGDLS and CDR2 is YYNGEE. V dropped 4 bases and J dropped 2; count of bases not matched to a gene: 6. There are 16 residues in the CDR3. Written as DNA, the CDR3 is TGTGCCAGCAGCTACCTAGCGGGGGTCACCTACAATGAGCAGTTCTTC. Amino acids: CASSYLAGVTYNEQFF.

The CDR3 here is CASSLSGTSSYNEQFF. The CDR3 DNA is TGCGCCAGCAGCTTATCCGGGACTAGCTCCTACAATGAGCAGTTCTTC. This chain connects TRBV5-1 to TRBJ2-1, with 8 bases aligning to TRBD2. The germline gives CDR1 SGHRS, CDR2 YFSETQ. The CDR3 totals 16 residues. Trimming cost V 2 bases and J 0 bases; bases outside gene matches: 4.

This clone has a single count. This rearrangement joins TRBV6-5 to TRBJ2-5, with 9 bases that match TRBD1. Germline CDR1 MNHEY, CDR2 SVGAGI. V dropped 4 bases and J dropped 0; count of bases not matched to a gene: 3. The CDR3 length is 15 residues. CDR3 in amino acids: CASSSTGGYQETQYF. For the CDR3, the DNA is TGTGCCAGCAGTTCGACAGGGGGGTACCAAGAGACCCAGTACTTC.

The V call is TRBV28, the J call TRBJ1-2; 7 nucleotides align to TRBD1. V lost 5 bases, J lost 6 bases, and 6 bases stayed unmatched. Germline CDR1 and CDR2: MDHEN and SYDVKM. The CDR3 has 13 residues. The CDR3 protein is CASSRFRGDGYTF. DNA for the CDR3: TGTGCCAGCAGTAGGTTCAGGGGGGATGGCTACACCTTC.

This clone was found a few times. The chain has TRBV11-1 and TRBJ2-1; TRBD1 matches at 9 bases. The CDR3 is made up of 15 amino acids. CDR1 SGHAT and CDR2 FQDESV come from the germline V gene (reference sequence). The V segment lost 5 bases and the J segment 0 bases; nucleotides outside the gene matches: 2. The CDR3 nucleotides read TGTGCCAGCAGCCTGGGACAGGGCTCCTACAATGAGCAGTTCTTC. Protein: CASSLGQGSYNEQFF.

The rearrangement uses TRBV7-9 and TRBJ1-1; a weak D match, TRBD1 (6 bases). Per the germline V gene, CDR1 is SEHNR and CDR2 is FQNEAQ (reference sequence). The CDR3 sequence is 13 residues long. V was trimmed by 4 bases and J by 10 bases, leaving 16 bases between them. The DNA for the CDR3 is TGTGCCAGCAGCTCACAGGGCGGAGTTGGAGCTTTCTTT. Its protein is CASSSQGGVGAFF.

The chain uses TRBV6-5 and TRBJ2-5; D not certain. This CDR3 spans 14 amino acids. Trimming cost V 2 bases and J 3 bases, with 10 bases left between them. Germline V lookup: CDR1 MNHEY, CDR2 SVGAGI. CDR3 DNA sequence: TGTGCCAGCAGTTACAGGCTAGAGAAAGAGACCCAGTACTTC. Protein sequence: CASSYRLEKETQYF.

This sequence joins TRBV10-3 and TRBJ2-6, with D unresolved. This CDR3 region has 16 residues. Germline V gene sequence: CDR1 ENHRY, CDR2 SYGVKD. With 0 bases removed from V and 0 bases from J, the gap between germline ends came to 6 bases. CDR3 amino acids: CAISESAYSGANVLTF. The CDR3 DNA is TGTGCCATCAGTGAGTCTGCCTACTCTGGGGCCAACGTCCTGACTTTC.

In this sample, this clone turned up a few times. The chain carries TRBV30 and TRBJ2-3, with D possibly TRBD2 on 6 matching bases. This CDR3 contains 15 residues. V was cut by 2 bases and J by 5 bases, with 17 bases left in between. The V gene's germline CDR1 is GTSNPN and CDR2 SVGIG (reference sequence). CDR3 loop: CAWSIEGQAGDTQYF. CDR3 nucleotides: TGTGCCTGGAGTATCGAGGGCCAAGCGGGAGATACGCAGTATTTT.

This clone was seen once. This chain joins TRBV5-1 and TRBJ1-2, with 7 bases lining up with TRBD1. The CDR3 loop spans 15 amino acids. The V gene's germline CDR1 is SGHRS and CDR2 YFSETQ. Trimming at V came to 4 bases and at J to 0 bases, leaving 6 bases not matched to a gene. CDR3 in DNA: TGCGCCAGCAGCAAAGGACAGGTAGCTAACTATGGCTACACCTTC. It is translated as CASSKGQVANYGYTF.

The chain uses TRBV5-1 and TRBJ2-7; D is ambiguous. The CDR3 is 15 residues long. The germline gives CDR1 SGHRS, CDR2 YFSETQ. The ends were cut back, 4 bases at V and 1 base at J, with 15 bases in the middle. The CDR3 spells CASSPNLASSYEQYF. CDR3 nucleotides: TGCGCCAGCAGCCCTAACTTGGCTAGTTCCTACGAGCAGTACTTC.

The CDR3 here is CAISASGTYEQYF. The CDR3 DNA reads TGTGCCATCAGTGCTAGCGGGACCTACGAGCAGTACTTC. This chain joins TRBV10-3 and TRBJ2-7; 9 bases agree with TRBD2. The ends lost 4 bases at V and 2 bases at J; junction bases unmatched: 0. The V gene's germline CDR1 is ENHRY and CDR2 SYGVKD. This CDR3 has 13 amino acids.

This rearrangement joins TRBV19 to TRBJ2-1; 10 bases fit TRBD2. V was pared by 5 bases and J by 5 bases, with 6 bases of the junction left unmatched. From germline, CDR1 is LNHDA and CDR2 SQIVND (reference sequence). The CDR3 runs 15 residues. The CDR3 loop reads CASSLPGTSDNEQFF. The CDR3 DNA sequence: TGTGCCAGTAGTCTACCCGGGACTAGCGACAATGAGCAGTTCTTC.